This T cell receptor beta chain derives from a study of blood T cell repertoires in COVID-19. The CDR3 is made up of 15 amino acids. Germline CDR1 reads LGHDT; CDR2 reads YNNKEL (reference sequence). V lost 1 base and J lost 6, with 13 bases in between. Original methodology: Reference gene primers were amplified, and this amplification served to estimate nucleated cell counts. Generated by immunoSEQ multiplex PCR, the TCRdb table keeps only in-frame clones and is missing some. V and J calls and clone size are given by that table; D and trimming were obtained from the DNA. The sample lists a few hundred thousand clones; approximately 89% were seen once.

The chain has TRBV3-1 (or the pseudogene TRBV3-2) and TRBJ1-5, with no clear D. The TCR comes from a woman aged 70 to 79 with COVID-19, enrolled during active disease. The material sequenced was peripheral blood. CDR3 region: CASSQGGSDSQPQHF. The CDR3 bases are TGTGCCAGCAGCCAAGGAGGGTCCGATTCTCAGCCCCAGCATTTT.